A selection of T cell receptor beta chains follows, all from one sample in a study of Graves' ophthalmopathy and Graves' hyperthyroidism. TCRdb itself ran the multiplex PCR reads through MiXCR, one entry per CDR3 protein. The table lists about 740,000 distinct CDR3 sequences, around 40% of them singletons. Sequenced material: peripheral blood. The receptors here all came from an adult man with Graves' ophthalmopathy. CDR3s include the opening cysteine and the closing phenylalanine or tryptophan. The order of the fields is V gene, clone size, D gene, J gene, CDR3 DNA, CDR3 protein. D genes are given only for firm matches. Where a row states a size, it is once, few, many or the class of an expanded clone; other rows omit it.

TRBV24-1	many	NA	TRBJ2-5	TGTGCCACCGCCGGGACGGGTAGGGGGGAGACCCAGTACTTC	CATAGTGRGETQYF
TRBV24-1	NA	TRBD1	TRBJ1-5	TGTGCCAGCAGTGAAGATACAGGGGGGACTCAGCCCCAGCATTTT	CASSEDTGGTQPQHF
TRBV9	many	NA	TRBJ1-5	TGTGCCAGCAGCCCAGGGGATAGCAATCAGCCCCAGCATTTT	CASSPGDSNQPQHF
TRBV14	NA	NA	TRBJ2-7	TGTGCCAGCAGCCAAGATCCAAGAGAGCAGTACTTC	CASSQDPREQYF
TRBV5-1	many	NA	TRBJ2-5	TGCGCCAGCAGCTTGGAGGTGACAGGACGAGGGACCCAGTACTTC	CASSLEVTGRGTQYF
TRBV7-3	NA	TRBD2	TRBJ2-7	TGTGCCAGCAGCCGTTTAACTAGCGGGAGGGCCGGATCCTACGAGCAGTACTTC	CASSRLTSGRAGSYEQYF
TRBV14	few	NA	TRBJ2-7	TGTGCCAGCAGCCAAGGGGGTCAGCTCCACGAGCAGTACTTC	CASSQGGQLHEQYF
TRBV2	few	TRBD1	TRBJ1-2	TGTGCCAGCAGTCCACCGGGACAGGGTTCTGGCGGCTACACCTTC	CASSPPGQGSGGYTF
TRBV3-1	few	NA	TRBJ1-6	TGTGCCAGCAGCCAAGTAGGCGGGAATAATTCACCCCTCCACTTT	CASSQVGGNNSPLHF
TRBV30	NA	TRBD1	TRBJ1-5	TGTGCCTGGAGTCGTCAGGGGGGACAGCCCCAGCATTTT	CAWSRQGGQPQHF
TRBV20-1	few	TRBD2	TRBJ2-2	TGCAGTGCTAGCCCGACTAGCAGCGGGGAGCTGTTTTTT	CSASPTSSGELFF
TRBV7-7	many	TRBD1	TRBJ1-1	TGTGCTAGCAGCCCACCCTACCTCTGGACAGGGGACACTGAAGCTTTCTTT	CASSPPYLWTGDTEAFF
TRBV6-5	few	TRBD1	TRBJ2-5	TGTGCCAGTACCACAGGGGAAGAGACCCAGTACTTC	CASTTGEETQYF
TRBV29-1	many	TRBD1	TRBJ2-7	TGCAGCGTTGAAGAGGACAGGGGGCAGAACGAGCAGTACTTC	CSVEEDRGQNEQYF
TRBV11-2	NA	NA	TRBJ2-7	TGTGCCAGCAGCTTAAAGTCAGGACCCTACGAGCAGTATTTC	CASSLKSGPYEQYF
TRBV7-9	NA	TRBD1	TRBJ2-6	TGTGCCAGCAGCTCATGGGACAGGGGGGCCAACGTCCTGACTTTC	CASSSWDRGANVLTF
TRBV29-1	NA	TRBD1	TRBJ1-2	TGCAGCGTGAACGAATCGGGACAGGGAATTGATGGCTACACCTTC	CSVNESGQGIDGYTF
TRBV25-1	NA	TRBD1	TRBJ1-2	TGTGCCAGCAGTTCATACAGGGGAGGAAGGAATGGCTACACCTTC	CASSSYRGGRNGYTF
TRBV7-9	many	TRBD1	TRBJ2-2	TGTGCCAGCAGCCTACAGGGGGCTGCCGGGGAGCTGTTTTTT	CASSLQGAAGELFF
TRBV11-2	NA	NA	TRBJ1-5	TGTGCCAGCAACGCGGGGGGGGGTCCCCAGCATTTT	CASNAGGGPQHF
TRBV14	once	TRBD1	TRBJ1-6	TGTGCCAGCAGACCAGACAGGGGGAAATCTTCACCCCTCCACTTT	CASRPDRGKSSPLHF
TRBV7-6	few	TRBD2	TRBJ2-5	TGTGCCAGCAGCTTAGGGGGCGGGGGGGGAACGGAGACCCAGTACTTC	CASSLGGGGGTETQYF
TRBV4-3	NA	TRBD2	TRBJ2-5	TGCGCCAGCAGCCGGTTAGCGGGAGCGGCAGAGACCCAGTACTTC	CASSRLAGAAETQYF
TRBV7-2	many	TRBD1	TRBJ1-6	TGTGCCAGCACCTTTGGGACAGGGGGCTCTGTGGGTTCACCCCTCCACTTT	CASTFGTGGSVGSPLHF
TRBV2	many	NA	TRBJ2-7	TGTGCCAGCAGCGTAGGCAGGGGCTACGAGCAGTACTTC	CASSVGRGYEQYF
TRBV7-9	NA	NA	TRBJ1-3	TGTGCCAGCAGCCAAGGTGGGGGGACTATCGGCAGGGGAAGCTCTGGAAACACCATATATTTT	CASSQGGGTIGRGSSGNTIYF
TRBV9	NA	NA	TRBJ2-3	TGTGCCAGCAGCTTAAGACCAGGCGATACGCAGTATTTT	CASSLRPGDTQYF
TRBV9	few	NA	TRBJ1-3	TGTGCCAGCAGCCCCCTTGGGGGGGGTGGAAACACCATATATTTT	CASSPLGGGGNTIYF
TRBV29-1	once	NA	TRBJ1-2	TGCAGCGTTGTTCTAATGGGCTACACCTTC	CSVVLMGYTF
TRBV4-1	NA	NA	TRBJ2-5	TGCGCCAGCAGCCAAGTCCCGGGACAACAAGAGACCCAGTACTTC	CASSQVPGQQETQYF
TRBV2	few	TRBD2	TRBJ2-7	TGTGCCAGCAGCTCGAGGACTAGCCTTCCTGACGAGCAGTACTTC	CASSSRTSLPDEQYF
TRBV9	few	TRBD2	TRBJ2-7	TGTGCCAGCAGCTGGCTGACTAGCGGGAATAACGAGCAGTACTTC	CASSWLTSGNNEQYF
TRBV13	NA	NA	TRBJ1-2	TGTGCCAGCAGGCCCTTCGGGGGCGGCTATGGCTACACCTTC	CASRPFGGGYGYTF
TRBV14	many	NA	TRBJ1-1	TGTGCCAGCAGCCAAGGTTCGGGGTCCACTGAAGCTTTCTTT	CASSQGSGSTEAFF
TRBV7-9	few	NA	TRBJ1-1	TGTGCCAGCAGCTCTCGGGGGTTACAGGGTTCGGAAGCTTTCTTT	CASSSRGLQGSEAFF
TRBV28	NA	TRBD2	TRBJ2-5	TGTGCCAGCAGCTTTACGGGAGGGGTGCAGACCCAGTACTTC	CASSFTGGVQTQYF
TRBV15	NA	TRBD1	TRBJ1-5	TGTGCCACCAGCAGAGAAGGGGGCCTGTCGAGCAATCAGCCCCAGCATTTT	CATSREGGLSSNQPQHF
TRBV20-1	many	NA	TRBJ1-1	TGCAGTGCTAGGGAGTACACACTAGAAGCTTTCTTT	CSAREYTLEAFF
TRBV7-9	NA	TRBD1	TRBJ2-7	TGTGCCAGCAGTCTAGGACAGGGCCCAAACTACGAGCAGTACTTC	CASSLGQGPNYEQYF
TRBV7-9	few	NA	TRBJ1-1	TGTGCCAGCAGCTTAATGATAACCAACACTGAAGCTTTCTTT	CASSLMITNTEAFF
TRBV15	many	NA	TRBJ2-5	TGTGCCACCAGCAGAGGGGGTGTTCAGACTCAAGAGACCCAGTACTTC	CATSRGGVQTQETQYF
TRBV19	NA	NA	TRBJ1-4	TGTGCCAGTAAGGGGCCAGGAGGGGCACTCCCAGTGTTTTTT	CASKGPGGALPVFF
TRBV10-3	NA	NA	TRBJ2-3	TGTGCCATCAGTGGGTCGTCTAATCGGGGTACGCAGTATTTT	CAISGSSNRGTQYF
TRBV15	few	NA	TRBJ1-5	TGTGCCACCAGCAGAGATCGGACAGCCCTAGGAAGAAGCAATCAGCCCCAGCATTTT	CATSRDRTALGRSNQPQHF
TRBV7-9	few	NA	TRBJ1-6	TGTGCCAGCAGTTTAGCGAGGTCCGGGGGCAATAGTAATTCACCCCTCCACTTT	CASSLARSGGNSNSPLHF
TRBV28	NA	TRBD1	TRBJ2-7	TGTGCCAGCAGTTTGGTTGAGACAGGGGCCTACGAGCAGTACTTC	CASSLVETGAYEQYF
TRBV24-1	many	TRBD1	TRBJ1-5	TGTGCCAGCAGTCCCGACAGGGGAGGCGGTCAGCCCCAGCATTTT	CASSPDRGGGQPQHF
TRBV5-4	NA	NA	TRBJ2-5	TGTGCCAGCAGCTTACCGCCGGGCAGGGGAGGATTTGGAGGGACCCAGTACTTC	CASSLPPGRGGFGGTQYF
TRBV20-1	few	TRBD2	TRBJ2-7	TGCAGTGCTAGAAGTTTCGGGGGGGCCCGATACGAGCAGTACTTC	CSARSFGGARYEQYF
TRBV7-3	NA	TRBD1	TRBJ2-7	TGTGCCAGCAGCTTAAATCCACCGGGACAGGGGGCATACTACGAGCAGTACTTC	CASSLNPPGQGAYYEQYF
TRBV7-9	NA	NA	TRBJ2-7	TGTGCCAGCAGCCGTGGCTGGGGTTACGGGCAGTACTTC	CASSRGWGYGQYF
TRBV20-1	NA	TRBD2	TRBJ2-7	TGCAGTGCCCCACCCGGGACTAGCTTGGGGGAGCAGTACTTC	CSAPPGTSLGEQYF
TRBV10-3	NA	NA	TRBJ2-7	TGTGCCATCAGTGCTAGTACGGGGATCGAGCAGTACTTC	CAISASTGIEQYF
TRBV10-2	many	TRBD1	TRBJ2-7	TGCGCCAGCACCTGGACAGGATCCTACGAGCAGTACTTC	CASTWTGSYEQYF
TRBV15	many	TRBD1	TRBJ1-3	TGTGCCACCAGCAGAACGGGGACAGGCTCTGGAAACACCATATATTTT	CATSRTGTGSGNTIYF
TRBV7-3	many	TRBD2	TRBJ2-7	TGTGCCAGCAGCCCCATCGCGGGAGGTACCGAGCAGTACTTC	CASSPIAGGTEQYF
TRBV9	many	NA	TRBJ1-6	TGTGCCAGCAGCCCCCGACCCAACTGGGATTCACCCCTCCACTTT	CASSPRPNWDSPLHF
TRBV5-8	few	NA	TRBJ2-7	TGTGCCAGCAGCTTGGGGGGACACCTCATCTCCTACGAGCAGTACTTC	CASSLGGHLISYEQYF
TRBV10-3	once	NA	TRBJ1-2	TGTGCCATCAGTGGAGACTATGGCTACACCTTC	CAISGDYGYTF